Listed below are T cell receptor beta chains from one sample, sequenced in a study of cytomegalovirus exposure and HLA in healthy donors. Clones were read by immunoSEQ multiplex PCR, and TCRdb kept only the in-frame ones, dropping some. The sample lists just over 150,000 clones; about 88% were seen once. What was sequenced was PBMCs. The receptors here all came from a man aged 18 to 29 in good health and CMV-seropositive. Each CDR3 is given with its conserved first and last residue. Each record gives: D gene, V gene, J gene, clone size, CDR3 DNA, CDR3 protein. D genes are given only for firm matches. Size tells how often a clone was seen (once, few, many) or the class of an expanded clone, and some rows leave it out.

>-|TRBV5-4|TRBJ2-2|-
TGTGCCAGCAGCTTCAAAATAATGGCCCGGGGTCCCGGGGAGCTGTTTTTT
CASSFKIMARGPGELFF
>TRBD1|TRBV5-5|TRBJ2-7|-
TGTGCCAGCAGCTTGATGTCCGGACAGGGGTCTCGAGGGCAGTACTTC
CASSLMSGQGSRGQYF
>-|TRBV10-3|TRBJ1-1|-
TGTGCCATCAGTGAGGCCGGGGGTTTGGGTTCGGCTTTCTTT
CAISEAGGLGSAFF
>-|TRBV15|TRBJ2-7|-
TGTGCCACCAGCAGAGAAGATGGAGGCTACGAGCAGTACTTC
CATSREDGGYEQYF
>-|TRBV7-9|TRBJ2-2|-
TGTGCCAGCAGAGGCAGGGGACACAACACCGGGGAGCTGTTTTTT
CASRGRGHNTGELFF
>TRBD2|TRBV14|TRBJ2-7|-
TGTGCCAGCAGCCTTAGCGGGGGCGTAGCCTACGAGCAGTACTTC
CASSLSGGVAYEQYF
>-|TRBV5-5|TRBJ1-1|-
TGTGCCAGCATGCTGACTGAAGCCAGTGTCTCGGCTTTCTTT
CASMLTEASVSAFF
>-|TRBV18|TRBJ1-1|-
TGTGCCAGCTCACCAAACAGGCTGAACACTGAAGCTTTCTTT
CASSPNRLNTEAFF
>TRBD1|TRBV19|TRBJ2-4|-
TGTGCCAGTAGTCGGTGGGGACAGTTAAACATTCAGTACTTC
CASSRWGQLNIQYF
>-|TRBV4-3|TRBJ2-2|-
TGCGCCAGCAGCCAAGCGCTAAGCGCTACCACCGGGGAGCTGTTTTTT
CASSQALSATTGELFF
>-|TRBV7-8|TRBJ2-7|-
TGTGCCAGCAGCCCCATGTCCTTAAATAGAGCAACCTACGAGCAGTACTTC
CASSPMSLNRATYEQYF
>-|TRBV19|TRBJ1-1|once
TGTGCCAGTACGGTGGACAGCTTGAACACTGAAGCTTTCTTT
CASTVDSLNTEAFF
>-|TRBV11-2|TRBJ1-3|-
TGTGCCAGCAGCTTGGGACAAGGCACCATATATTTT
CASSLGQGTIYF
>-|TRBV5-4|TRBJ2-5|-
TGTGCCAGCAGCTTGGTCCGGGACCAAGAGACCCAGTACTTC
CASSLVRDQETQYF
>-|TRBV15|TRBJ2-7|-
TGTGCCACCAGCAGAGGGTCGGAAGGAGGGTCGGGCGAGCAGTACTTC
CATSRGSEGGSGEQYF
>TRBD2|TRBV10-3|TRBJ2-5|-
TGTGCCACCCTAGCGGGGGGCCAAGAGACCCAGTACTTC
CATLAGGQETQYF
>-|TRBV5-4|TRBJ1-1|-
TGTGCCAGCAGCTCCAGGGAAATGGTCACTGAAGCTTTCTTT
CASSSREMVTEAFF
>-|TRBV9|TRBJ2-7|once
TGTGCCAGCAGCGTTGGAGGGGCGAGCTCCTACGAGCAGTACTTC
CASSVGGASSYEQYF
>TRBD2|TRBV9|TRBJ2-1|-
TGTGCCAGCAGCCCAGGGGGACTAGCGGTTCCGGAGCAGTTCTTC
CASSPGGLAVPEQFF
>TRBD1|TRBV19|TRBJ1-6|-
TGTGCCAGTAGCATACAGGGGGCTTCATCACCCCTCCACTTT
CASSIQGASSPLHF
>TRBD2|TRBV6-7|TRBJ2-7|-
TGTGCCAGCAGTTACGAAGGGACTAGCGCCGGAAGCTCCTACGAGCAGTACTTC
CASSYEGTSAGSSYEQYF
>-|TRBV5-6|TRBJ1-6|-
TGTGCCAGCGGGAGGTCCGGGTCCCCAAGCTCACCCCTCCACTTT
CASGRSGSPSSPLHF
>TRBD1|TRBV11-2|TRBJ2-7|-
TGTGCCAGCAGCGTAGGACATGCCTCGGGACAGAACTCCTACGAGCAGTACTTC
CASSVGHASGQNSYEQYF
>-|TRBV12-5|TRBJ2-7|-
TGTGCTAGTGGTTTGACCGGGTTCGGTGACGAGCAGTACTTC
CASGLTGFGDEQYF
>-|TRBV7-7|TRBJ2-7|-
TGTGCCAGCAGCTTGTCACTAGGGTACGAGCAGTACTTC
CASSLSLGYEQYF
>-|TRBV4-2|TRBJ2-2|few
TGTGCCAGCAGCCAGGAGGGAATGTTGGGGCTGGGGACCGGGGAGCTGTTTTTT
CASSQEGMLGLGTGELFF
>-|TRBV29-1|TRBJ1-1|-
TGCAGCGTTGAACCATCGACTCGGGTCGGCACTGAAGCTTTCTTT
CSVEPSTRVGTEAFF
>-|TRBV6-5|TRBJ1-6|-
TGTGCCAGCAGTTCGGTTTCACCCCTCCACTTT
CASSSVSPLHF
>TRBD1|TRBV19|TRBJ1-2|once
TGTGCCAGTAGAATGGGGGTCCCTGGGACAGGGAACTATGGCTACACCTTC
CASRMGVPGTGNYGYTF
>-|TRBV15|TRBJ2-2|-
TGTGCCACCTTAGCGGAACCGAACACCGGGGAGCTGTTTTTT
CATLAEPNTGELFF
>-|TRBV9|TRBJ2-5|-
TGTGCCAGCAGCGGGGCACAAGAGACCCAGTACTTC
CASSGAQETQYF
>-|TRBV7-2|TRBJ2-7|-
TGTGCCAGCAGCCTAAGTGCCTACGAGCAGTACTTC
CASSLSAYEQYF
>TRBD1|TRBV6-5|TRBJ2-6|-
TGTGCCAGCAGTTACCTGACAGGGGCTGGGGCCAACGTCCTGACTTTC
CASSYLTGAGANVLTF
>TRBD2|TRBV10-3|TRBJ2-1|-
TGTGCCATCAGTGAGTCGAGGGCTAGCGGGGGTGAAAATGAGCAGTTCTTC
CAISESRASGGENEQFF
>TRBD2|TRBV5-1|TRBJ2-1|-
TGCGCCAGCAGCTTGGCAGCGGGACTCTACAATGAGCAGTTCTTC
CASSLAAGLYNEQFF
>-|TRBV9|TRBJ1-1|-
TGTGCCAGCAGCGCCCTTATGGCGAACACTGAAGCTTTCTTT
CASSALMANTEAFF
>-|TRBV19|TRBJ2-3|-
TGTGCCAGTAGTATAACAGGGCCCACAGATACGCAGTATTTT
CASSITGPTDTQYF
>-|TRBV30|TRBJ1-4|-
TGTGCCTGGAGTGATACAGAACCCGAGAAACTGTTTTTT
CAWSDTEPEKLFF
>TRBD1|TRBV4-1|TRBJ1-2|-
TGCGCCAGCAGCCTTACGACAGGGGGCGAGTATGGCTACACCTTC
CASSLTTGGEYGYTF